This T cell receptor beta chain comes out of a study of T cells in Graves' hyperthyroidism and ophthalmopathy (dated by TCRdb to about 2019). Concerning the study at large: Peripheral blood samples were taken at initial diagnosis, before any treatment was given. For training and testing, the 95 to 100 patients in the discovery cohort were randomly divided in a 7:3 ratio. The study also compared thyroid tissue and blood T-cell repertoires from several Graves' hyperthyroidism patients. A discovery cohort of about a hundred patients, approximately 44 with Graves' ophthalmopathy and 55 to 65 with stable Graves' hyperthyroidism, was used to find distinguishing TCR V-J signatures. Once sampling was done, hyperthyroidism patients were given methimazole at a starting dose of 30 mg daily, whereas ophthalmopathy patients were given high-dose intravenous methylprednisolone. Prospective prediction of ophthalmopathy was tested in an independent validation cohort consisting of some 20 hyperthyroidism patients and some 16 patients who later progressed to ophthalmopathy. The paper describes TCR Vbeta CDR3 sequencing of 135 peripheral blood samples, made up of approximately 40 ophthalmopathy patients, 70 to 75 hyperthyroidism patients and approximately 17 progressor patients. Summary of the overall study and its limitations: In validation, progression to ophthalmopathy was predicted by the model with 70.59% sensitivity and 72% to 85% specificity, a median of approximately 6.5 months before onset. Ophthalmopathy was separated from stable hyperthyroidism by a 13 V-J signature model, with approximately 85% sensitivity and about 81% specificity obtained in cross-validation and 80%/75% obtained in testing. No statistical method was used to set the sample size in advance, and investigators knew the group allocation. Most expanded thyroid clonotypes (frequency above 0.001) were also found in blood, which suggests that blood repertoires may mirror thyroid immune responses.

This clonotype was recorded a few times. The antigen it binds to is not known. No much larger clone is present one base from it, and per-base qualities are unavailable. The TCR beta CDR3 regions were amplified from the RNA transcripts. The first round of RT-PCR for the TCR CDR3 was performed with the HTBI primer set and the Qiagen OneStep RT-PCR kit. The libraries were constructed in a second round of multiplex PCR and then size-selected and purified. Sequencing of the libraries was done on an Illumina HiSeq2000 using paired-end 100 bp reads. The authors processed their data as follows. SOAPnuke was used to process the raw data, throwing out any read that contained adapters or uncalled bases, had a mean Phred below 15, or lacked an exact constant-primer or identifier match. COPE v1.2.5 was used to merge the high-quality paired reads, and each unique nucleotide sequence was defined as a clonotype. MiTCR v1.1 was used to align clonotypes to the IMGT TRBV, TRBD and TRBJ reference segments. The analysis was restricted to V-J combinations with a frequency above 0.0001, which together covered 98% to 99.2% of the repertoires. A TCS score was defined as the ratio of F50 (clonal expansion) to E x V (chaos), with BLOSUM62-based TCRdist applied between CDR3 peptides within each V-J. Welch's t-statistics and random forest reduced approximately 520 V-J features to roughly 13, which were used in a naive Bayes classifier (R e1071). TCRdb reran the public reads through fastp at Q25 and MiXCR, keeping productive beta chains. Every CDR3 protein is listed once, alongside the most common genes and DNA of its rows. The V and J calls reflect TCRdb's pipeline rather than the authors' work. This sample holds roughly 660,000 distinct CDR3 sequences; around 16% were observed only once. The ten most abundant clones make up less than 20% of the sample.

A patient counted as having stable Graves' hyperthyroidism if no progression to ophthalmopathy occurred over 18 months of follow-up. Hyperthyroidism patients were newly diagnosed, with disease duration under 2 months, and aged 18 to 65 years. Any patient with an uncontrolled infection, another autoimmune disease, pregnancy or lactation was excluded. Diagnoses were based on clinical symptoms, serum thyroxine and TRAb, thyroid ultrasound and orbital computed tomography. PBMCs were isolated from 8 to 10 ml of fresh peripheral blood by Ficoll-Paque density gradient centrifugation. Total RNA was extracted with Trizol reagent, and quality was checked on an Agilent 2100 Bioanalyzer. CDR1 and CDR2 are read off the germline V gene (reference sequence) as SGHKS and YYEKEE. Taken from cysteine to phenylalanine, the CDR3 has 19 residues. Just the 57-base CDR3 DNA is kept, in frame starting at base 1. The germline V end is reduced by 0 bases and the J end by 0 bases; junction bases left unmatched: 8.

Sequenced material: blood. Rearrangement joined TRBV5-5 to TRBJ2-6; 8 middle bases align to TRBD1. This receptor was obtained from a man aged 45-60 years with Graves' hyperthyroidism. The CDR3 loop reads CASSLEGTGESSGANVLTF. At the DNA level, the sequence is TGTGCCAGCAGCTTGGAGGGGACAGGCGAGAGCTCTGGGGCCAACGTCCTGACTTTC.